The 25 T cell receptor beta chains below were found in one sample sequenced in a study of T cell responses to AZD1222 COVID-19 vaccine. Using immunoSEQ multiplex PCR, the repertoire was profiled, and TCRdb retains in-frame clones only, with some absent. The sample records around 120,000 clones, roughly 92% being singletons. Sequencing was performed on peripheral blood, taken 28 days after the second AZD1222 dose. The receptors here all came from an adult who received the AZD1222 COVID-19 vaccine.

The J gene is TRBJ1-6, the V gene TRBV7-2; D uncertain. V gave up 1 base and J gave up 5 bases, with 6 bases separating them. The CDR3 is 14 residues long. In germline, CDR1 is SGHTA, CDR2 FQGNSA. CDR3 amino acids: CASSLVRNNSPLHF. The CDR3 DNA reads TGTGCCAGCAGCTTAGTCCGGAATAATTCACCCCTCCACTTT.

This clone was seen a single time. The rearrangement links TRBV4-3 to TRBJ2-5; 9 bases fit TRBD2. CDR1 LGHNA and CDR2 YSLEER come from the germline V gene. V gave up 0 bases and J gave up 1 base; unmatched junction bases: 6. The CDR3 loop spans 17 amino acids. The CDR3 sequence: CASSQDRAGGPQETQYF. CDR3 sequence (DNA): TGCGCCAGCAGCCAAGATCGAGCGGGAGGTCCCCAAGAGACCCAGTACTTC.

This clone showed up just once. V usage is TRBV27 and J usage is TRBJ1-5; 8 bases agree with TRBD1. V lost 6 bases to trimming and J lost 6 bases; unmatched junction nucleotides: 7. The CDR3 spans 14 residues. Germline CDR1 reads MNHEY; CDR2 reads SMNVEV (reference sequence). DNA of the CDR3: TGTGCCAGCAGCTGGACAGGGTCCCGTCAGCCCCAGCATTTT. Translated: CASSWTGSRQPQHF.

The rearrangement joins TRBV19 to TRBJ1-3; 7 positions agree with TRBD1. Trimming cost V 2 bases and J 3 bases; bases outside gene matches: 16. Germline CDR1 and CDR2: LNHDA and SQIVND (reference sequence). The CDR3 length is 19 residues. CDR3 region: CASSIPPGEKGAYGNTIYF. CDR3 sequence (DNA): TGTGCCAGTAGTATACCGCCGGGCGAGAAGGGGGCATATGGAAACACCATATATTTT.

V gene TRBV5-1 combines with J gene TRBJ2-3, with D perhaps being TRBD1 or TRBD2 (7 bases each). Germline V gives CDR1 SGHRS, CDR2 YFSETQ. This CDR3 contains 19 residues. Trimming stripped 7 bases from V and 2 bases from J, with 29 bases between. The CDR3 nucleotides read TGCGCCAGCTTTGCCGGGACAGATATTCCTAGCGGATACACAGATACGCAGTATTTT. The encoded protein is CASFAGTDIPSGYTDTQYF.

The chain employs TRBV6-4 and TRBJ1-2; TRBD1 aligns across 11 bases. Trimming at V came to 8 bases and at J to 8 bases, leaving 10 bases not matched to a gene. CDR3 length equals 14 residues. Germline CDR1 MRHNA, CDR2 SNTAGT. The chain's CDR3 is CASSTDRGQSGYTF. CDR3 nucleotides: TGTGCCAGCTCAACGGACAGGGGGCAGTCAGGCTACACCTTC.

The rearrangement uses TRBV6-5 and TRBJ1-2, with 9 bases aligning to TRBD1. CDR3 length equals 16 residues. CDR1 is MNHEY, CDR2 SVGAGI, per germline. V was clipped by 2 bases and J by 6 bases; unmatched bases: 10. The chain's CDR3 is CASSYDRDRAVNGYTF. Here the CDR3 DNA reads TGTGCCAGCAGTTACGATAGGGACAGGGCAGTAAATGGCTACACCTTC.

The V gene is TRBV5-1, the J gene TRBJ2-6, with 11 bases identical to TRBD2. V lost 3 bases to trimming and J lost 1 base; unmatched junction nucleotides: 3. This CDR3 has 17 amino acids. Germline CDR1 SGHRS, CDR2 YFSETQ. The CDR3 sequence is CASSSLAGASGANVLTF. CDR3 DNA sequence: TGCGCCAGCAGCTCACTAGCGGGAGCATCTGGGGCCAACGTCCTGACTTTC.

J is TRBJ1-4 and V is TRBV30; D is unresolved. Looked up from germline, CDR1 is GTSNPN and CDR2 is SVGIG (reference sequence). The CDR3 is 12 amino acids. V was shortened by 4 bases and J by 5 bases, with 8 bases between the two germline ends. The CDR3 DNA reads TGTGCCTGGAATTCGGGGAATGAAAAACTGTTTTTT. Translated: CAWNSGNEKLFF.

The chain is built from TRBV18 and TRBJ2-2; D gene unclear. Germline V gene data show CDR1 as KGHSH and CDR2 as LQKENI. CDR3 length: 14 amino acids. Trimming stripped 6 bases from V and 3 bases from J, with 11 bases between. The CDR3 loop is CASSNLLDTGELFF. DNA of the CDR3: TGTGCCAGCTCCAATTTACTGGACACCGGGGAGCTGTTTTTT.

This rearrangement joins TRBV19 to TRBJ1-4; D unresolved. Germline V CDR1 and CDR2: LNHDA, SQIVND (reference sequence). The CDR3 length is 13 residues. Between the trimmed V and J ends, which lost 5 bases and 8 bases, there was a span of 12 bases. Here the CDR3 DNA reads TGTGCCAGTAGTCCCCGCCCGGGGGAAAAACTGTTTTTT. This encodes CASSPRPGEKLFF.

The chain uses TRBV7-2 and TRBJ1-2; D remains ambiguous. Germline assignment: CDR1 SGHTA and CDR2 FQGNSA. This CDR3 has 12 amino acids. V was pared by 5 bases and J by 12 bases, with 16 bases between. The CDR3 nucleotides read TGTGCCAGCAGCCGAGAGCGGGCCCCCAACACCTTC. Translation: CASSRERAPNTF.

The J gene is TRBJ1-2, the V gene TRBV14, with 7 positions matching TRBD1. Germline CDR1 reads SGHDN; CDR2 reads FVKESK. The CDR3 totals 12 residues. The V segment lost 4 bases and the J segment 8 bases; nucleotides outside the gene matches: 4. The chain's CDR3 is CASSPTGLGYTF. The CDR3 DNA reads TGTGCCAGCAGCCCGACAGGGTTGGGCTACACCTTC.

The chain couples TRBV5-1 to TRBJ1-1; D is possibly TRBD1 (6 bases). Trimming removed 4 bases from V and 4 bases from J, with 17 bases in between. CDR3 length: 15 residues. Germline CDR1 and CDR2: SGHRS and YFSETQ. The CDR3 sequence: CASSPEWGAGTEAFF. The DNA for the CDR3 is TGCGCCAGCAGCCCTGAATGGGGGGCGGGCACTGAAGCTTTCTTT.

The chain has TRBV7-3 and TRBJ2-2; D unresolved. The germline V gene encodes CDR1 SGHTA and CDR2 FQGTGA. The length of the CDR3 is 14 residues. V was cut by 8 bases and J by 7 bases, with 17 bases left in between. CDR3 nucleotides: TGTGCCAGCCAGGAACCGGCGTGGAACGGGGAGCTGTTTTTT. It codes for CASQEPAWNGELFF. Full variable domain (outside the CDR3, taken from reference TRBV7-3 and TRBJ2-2): GAGVSQTPSNKVTEKGKYVELRCDPISGHTALYWYRQSLGQGPEFLIYFQGTGAADDSGLPNDRFFAVRPEGSVSTLKIQRTERGDSAVYLCASQEPAWNGELFFGEGSRLTVL.

The chain uses TRBV10-3 and TRBJ2-5; D unclear. Trimming left V 8 bases short and J 2 bases short, with 12 bases between. This CDR3 contains 13 residues. The V gene's germline CDR1 is ENHRY and CDR2 SYGVKD. The CDR3 spells CAIGIADQETQYF. The CDR3 nucleotides read TGTGCCATCGGTATTGCAGATCAAGAGACCCAGTACTTC.

The V and J genes are TRBV7-2 and TRBJ2-1; D not certain. There are 14 residues in the CDR3. Germline lookup yields CDR1 SGHTA and CDR2 FQGNSA. Trimming cost V 5 bases and J 3 bases, with 11 bases left between them. In DNA, the CDR3 is TGTGCCAGCAGCCTAAGAGCTCTCTACAATGAGCAGTTCTTC. Its translation is CASSLRALYNEQFF.

This clone has only one observation. The chain couples TRBV7-2 to TRBJ1-2; D is uncertain. Germline loops: CDR1 SGHTA, CDR2 FQGNSA. The V end lost 1 base, the J end lost 0 bases, and 9 bases lay between the germline ends. The CDR3 has 15 residues. The CDR3 bases are TGTGCCAGCAGCTTAGGCCCTACACCTAACTATGGCTACACCTTC. This encodes CASSLGPTPNYGYTF.

The CDR3 loop is CASSQDRDGGFYEQYF. DNA for the CDR3: TGCGCCAGCAGTCAGGACCGGGACGGAGGATTCTACGAGCAGTACTTC. The chain combines TRBV23-1 with TRBJ2-7; either TRBD1 or TRBD2 may fit D (5 bases each). TRBV23-1 is recorded as an ORF, its role being uncertain. V lost 3 bases to trimming and J lost 3 bases, with 18 bases between them. The CDR3 covers 16 residues.

CDR3 protein: CASSYFLAGAHEQYF. For the CDR3, the DNA is TGTGCCAGCAGTTACTTCCTAGCGGGAGCTCACGAGCAGTACTTC. This rearrangement joins TRBV6-5 to TRBJ2-7; 10 positions agree with TRBD2. The CDR3 covers 15 residues. The germline V gene has CDR1 MNHEY and CDR2 SVGAGI. V was clipped by 1 base and J by 5 bases; unmatched bases: 5.

CDR3 region: CACMLAGNTGELFF. DNA for the CDR3: TGTGCCTGTATGCTAGCGGGAAACACCGGGGAGCTGTTTTTT. This sequence joins TRBV30 and TRBJ2-2, with TRBD2 matching over 9 bases. Losses at the gene ends were 6 bases for V and 2 bases for J; bases not matched to a gene: 4. Germline V gene lookup returns CDR1 GTSNPN and CDR2 SVGIG (reference sequence). The CDR3 sequence is 14 residues long.

This chain links TRBV7-9 with TRBJ1-4; D possibly corresponds to TRBD1 (6 bases). Germline-derived CDR1 and CDR2 are SEHNR and FQNEAQ (reference sequence). Trimming stripped 5 bases from V and 7 bases from J, with 14 bases between. This CDR3 region has 14 residues. The CDR3 protein is CASSQQGGSEKLFF. CDR3 bases: TGTGCCAGCAGCCAACAGGGAGGGAGTGAAAAACTGTTTTTT.

This chain links TRBV14 with TRBJ1-1; no definite D call. Germline lookup yields CDR1 SGHDN and CDR2 FVKESK. V lost 1 base to trimming and J lost 4 bases, with 7 bases between them. The CDR3 spans 13 residues. CDR3: CASSQAEVTEAFF. The CDR3 coding sequence is TGTGCCAGCAGCCAAGCGGAAGTCACTGAAGCTTTCTTT.

V is TRBV6-4 and J is TRBJ1-1, with D uncertain. This CDR3 is built from 15 residues. The ends were cut back, 6 bases at V and 3 bases at J, with 17 bases in the middle. Germline V gives CDR1 MRHNA, CDR2 SNTAGT. The CDR3 loop is CASRGQGGSDTEAFF. In DNA, the CDR3 is TGTGCCAGCAGAGGTCAAGGAGGGTCCGACACTGAAGCTTTCTTT.

The rearrangement uses TRBV28 and TRBJ1-2; 10 nucleotides align to TRBD1. This CDR3 comprises 14 residues. J gave up 5 bases and V 2 bases, and 2 bases lay outside the gene matches. Per the germline V gene, CDR1 is MDHEN and CDR2 is SYDVKM. In nucleotides, the CDR3 is TGTGCCAGCAGTTTACTGGGACAGGGGTATGGCTACACCTTC. This codes for CASSLLGQGYGYTF.